Following are 15 T cell receptor beta chains from one sample sequenced in a study of shared clonotypes between healthy human individuals. Assay: immunoSEQ multiplex PCR; the TCRdb copy retains only in-frame clones and omits some. Among under 700,000 clones listed, 95% were seen once. Naive CD8 cells lacked CD45RO and underwent positive selection for CCR7, leaving out terminally differentiated effector memory CD45RA+ cells. Sequenced: naive CD8+ T cells sorted from blood. The receptor set was obtained from a woman younger than 45 in good health.

This rearrangement joins TRBV4-1 to TRBJ1-4, with 11 bases fitting TRBD1. The J segment lost 8 bases and the V segment lost 2 bases, leaving 7 bases of the junction unmatched. The germline V gene encodes CDR1 MGHRA and CDR2 YSYEKL. This CDR3 spans 16 amino acids. The DNA of the CDR3 is TGCGCCAGCAGCCAAATCGGGACAGGGGGTTTCGAAAAACTGTTTTTT. Translated: CASSQIGTGGFEKLFF.

The rearrangement links TRBV6-1 to TRBJ2-7, with 7 bases lining up with TRBD2. CDR1 and CDR2 (germline): MNHNS, SASEGT. The CDR3 is 15 amino acids. After removal of 3 bases from V and 3 bases from J, the junction contained 8 bases not matched to a gene. The CDR3 coding sequence is TGTGCCAGCAGTGATTTTGGGAGGGCCGGCTACGAGCAGTACTTC. This encodes CASSDFGRAGYEQYF.

The rearrangement uses TRBV9 and TRBJ2-7; 12 bases are shared with TRBD2. The junction had 5 bases not matched to a gene; V was cut back by 4 bases and J by 0 bases. CDR1 is SGDLS and CDR2 is YYNGEE in the germline V gene. This CDR3 spans 16 amino acids. CDR3 amino acids: CASSLGTSGLSYEQYF. DNA of the CDR3: TGTGCCAGCAGCCTGGGGACTAGCGGGCTCTCCTACGAGCAGTACTTC.

About this clone: This same CDR3 is encoded by further DNA sequences in the sample. CDR3 loop: CASSLGTSGSYEQYF. In DNA form, the CDR3 reads TGCGCCAGCAGCCTCGGGACTAGCGGCTCCTACGAGCAGTACTTC. This chain joins TRBV4-1 and TRBJ2-7; 11 positions match TRBD2. CDR1 and CDR2 from the germline V gene are MGHRA and YSYEKL. This CDR3 has 15 residues. J lost 0 bases, V lost 4 bases, and 2 bases had no gene match.

This chain links TRBV7-6 with TRBJ2-7, with D unclear. Trimming shortened V by 0 bases and J by 2 bases, and 2 bases separated the two germline ends. The CDR3 totals 12 residues. CDR1 is SGHVS, CDR2 FNYEAQ, per germline. The CDR3 region is CASSLAPYEQYF. DNA for the CDR3: TGTGCCAGCAGCTTAGCGCCCTACGAGCAGTACTTC.

This chain links TRBV23-1 with TRBJ1-5; D is unresolved. TRBV23-1 is assigned to the ORF class and has an uncertain function. V lost 2 bases to trimming and J lost 1 base, with 9 bases between them. This CDR3 contains 15 residues. CDR3 amino acids: CASSQVRISNQPQHF. CDR3 DNA sequence: TGCGCCAGCAGTCAAGTACGGATAAGCAATCAGCCCCAGCATTTT.

The J gene is TRBJ2-7, the V gene TRBV5-4; 8 bases align to TRBD1. This CDR3 region has 15 residues. Germline V gene lookup returns CDR1 SGHNT and CDR2 YYREEE (reference sequence). Germline trimming cut 4 bases from V and 0 bases from J; bases unmatched to any gene: 6. CDR3 DNA: TGTGCCAGCAGCCAGGGGGCTAGCTACTCCTACGAGCAGTACTTC. This translates into CASSQGASYSYEQYF.

The V and J genes are TRBV9 and TRBJ2-1; the match to TRBD2 covers 7 bases. The germline V gene encodes CDR1 SGDLS and CDR2 YYNGEE. V gave up 3 bases and J gave up 0 bases; unmatched junction bases: 18. The CDR3 consists of 20 residues. CDR3 DNA sequence: TGTGCCAGCAGCGCCCCCGCCCGGCTAGCGGTCGTGTCCTCCTACAATGAGCAGTTCTTC. It codes for CASSAPARLAVVSSYNEQFF.

The V and J genes are TRBV5-8 and TRBJ2-5; D is possibly TRBD2 (7 bases). The CDR3 has 15 amino acids. Trimming pared 2 bases from V and 4 bases from J, leaving 15 bases between. CDR1 is SGHTS, CDR2 YDEGEE, per germline. This chain's CDR3 is CASSLTRGGRETQYF. The CDR3 DNA reads TGTGCCAGCAGCTTAACAAGGGGGGGTAGAGAGACCCAGTACTTC.

This clone was counted once. The rearrangement joins TRBV4-1 to TRBJ1-5; D call uncertain. Germline V gene data show CDR1 as MGHRA and CDR2 as YSYEKL. The V and J ends lost 4 bases and 0 bases respectively, with 13 bases between them. This CDR3 region has 16 residues. This chain's CDR3 is CASSPPGRGSNQPQHF. CDR3 DNA sequence: TGCGCCAGCAGCCCCCCTGGGAGAGGTAGCAATCAGCCCCAGCATTTT.

The chain joins TRBV27 to TRBJ1-2; 7 bases match TRBD1. V lost 1 base to trimming and J lost 4 bases; unmatched junction nucleotides: 18. Germline CDR1 MNHEY, CDR2 SMNVEV (reference sequence). This CDR3 has 19 residues. The CDR3 bases are TGTGCCAGCAGTTTATGGGGTGGGAGGGGTAGGGGGCATGTCTATGGCTACACCTTC. This encodes CASSLWGGRGRGHVYGYTF.

This clone was counted only a few times. V usage is TRBV7-9 and J usage is TRBJ1-1; 7 nucleotides agree with TRBD1. The length of the CDR3 is 12 residues. V lost 10 bases to trimming and J lost 4 bases; unmatched junction nucleotides: 6. Looked up from germline, CDR1 is SEHNR and CDR2 is FQNEAQ (reference sequence). The DNA for the CDR3 is TGTGCCATCTCACAGGGGAGCACTGAAGCTTTCTTT. It encodes CAISQGSTEAFF.

V and J are TRBV28 and TRBJ1-3, with D possibly TRBD1 on 5 matching bases. The V gene's germline CDR1 is MDHEN and CDR2 SYDVKM. The CDR3 contains 15 residues. V was pared by 6 bases and J by 0 bases, with 12 bases between. This CDR3 is CASSFDSRSGNTIYF. The CDR3 DNA sequence: TGTGCCAGCAGCTTTGACAGCCGCTCTGGAAACACCATATATTTT.

Details on this clone: Other DNA variants within this sample encode the same CDR3. The rearrangement joins TRBV5-1 to TRBJ2-7, with D tentatively TRBD2 (7 bases). V lost 0 bases and J lost 4, with 11 bases in between. CDR3 length equals 14 residues. CDR1 and CDR2 (germline): SGHRS, YFSETQ. CDR3: CASSLAGGVYEQYF. CDR3 coding DNA: TGCGCCAGCAGCTTGGCGGGGGGCGTGTACGAGCAGTACTTC. The whole variable domain, filled in from reference TRBV5-1 and TRBJ2-7, reads KAGVTQTPRYLIKTRGQQVTLSCSPISGHRSVSWYQQTPGQGLQFLFEYFSETQRNKGNFPGRFSGRQFSNSRSEMNVSTLELGDSALYLCASSLAGGVYEQYFGPGTRLTVT.

This sequence joins TRBV27 and TRBJ2-7, with D hard to call. V lost 5 bases, J lost 7 bases, and 18 bases lay in between. The germline gives CDR1 MNHEY, CDR2 SMNVEV (reference sequence). The CDR3 has 14 residues. CDR3 amino acids: CASSVTGFLLEQYF. Written as DNA, the CDR3 is TGTGCCAGCAGTGTCACCGGGTTCCTATTGGAGCAGTACTTC.